The 24 T cell receptor beta chains below were found in one sample sequenced in a study of radiation and T cells in renal cell carcinoma (dated by TCRdb to about 2020). The meaning of the sample's time point label: blood 4 weeks post-SBRT, at nephrectomy. The treatment or condition label corresponds to: 15 Gy SBRT to primary tumor, nephrectomy 4 weeks later. To prepare the library, the immunoSEQ multiplex PCR assay was applied. In its TCRdb copy, this immuneACCESS table keeps in-frame sequences only and misses some clones. Where compared with another copy, unresolved V genes explain less than half of these, and the others have no known cause. Here the sample has about 83,000 clones; 83% occur a single time. The ten largest clones add up to 2% to 3% of the sample. The source was blood, collected from a patient whose treatment included radiotherapy and nephrectomy. These TCRs come from a woman aged 55-75 years with renal cell carcinoma.

V is TRBV9 and J is TRBJ2-7; 7 nucleotides align to TRBD1. Germline CDR1 reads SGDLS; CDR2 reads YYNGEE. The CDR3 is made up of 14 amino acids. J was trimmed by 3 bases and V by 4 bases; bases with no gene match: 7. The CDR3 here is CASSPRTGHYEQYF. Here the CDR3 DNA reads TGTGCCAGCAGCCCCCGGACAGGCCACTACGAGCAGTACTTC. The complete variable domain, with remaining parts taken from reference TRBV9 and TRBJ2-7, reads DSGVTQTPKHLITATGQRVTLRCSPRSGDLSVYWYQQSLDQGLQFLIQYYNGEERAKGNILERFSAQQFPDLHSELNLSSLELGDSALYFCASSPRTGHYEQYFGPGTRLTVT.

The genes are TRBV18 and TRBJ1-2, with TRBD1 matching over 12 bases. The length of the CDR3 is 21 residues. Germline V gene lookup returns CDR1 KGHSH and CDR2 LQKENI. J was trimmed by 7 bases and V by 3 bases; bases with no gene match: 24. The CDR3 bases are TGTGCCAGCTCACCCTCCCAAATGCCGAGACCGGGACAGGGGGCCCTTATTGGCTACACCTTC. Translated, it gives CASSPSQMPRPGQGALIGYTF.

CDR3 in amino acids: CASSVDSGGSNQPQHF. The CDR3 bases are TGTGCCAGCAGCGTGGATTCAGGGGGCAGCAATCAGCCCCAGCATTTT. The chain carries TRBV9 and TRBJ1-5; TRBD1 agrees at 8 bases. V lost 2 bases and J lost 1; bases outside the gene matches: 5. Germline V gene sequence: CDR1 SGDLS, CDR2 YYNGEE. The CDR3 has 16 amino acids.

The CDR3 protein is CASSKSGQGTVQPQHF. The CDR3 coding sequence is TGTGCCAGTAGTAAATCGGGACAGGGGACGGTTCAGCCCCAGCATTTT. V and J are TRBV19 and TRBJ1-5, with 10 bases aligning to TRBD1. Trimming cost V 4 bases and J 6 bases; bases outside gene matches: 9. Per the germline V gene, CDR1 is LNHDA and CDR2 is SQIVND (reference sequence). The CDR3 length is 16 residues.

The chain combines TRBV6-6 with TRBJ2-1, with D perhaps assigned TRBD1 or TRBD2 (6 bases each). The CDR3 has 16 amino acids. V gave up 5 bases and J gave up 7 bases, with 21 bases separating them. The germline CDR1 and CDR2 sequences are MNHNY and SVGAGI (reference sequence). The CDR3 spells CASSRVEGGGQNEQFF. As DNA, the CDR3 is TGTGCCAGCAGTAGAGTTGAGGGGGGCGGTCAGAATGAGCAGTTCTTC.

The CDR3 sequence is CASSSGGQTYGYTF. The CDR3 DNA reads as TGCGCCAGCAGCTCAGGGGGACAGACTTATGGCTACACCTTC. The rearrangement joins TRBV5-1 to TRBJ1-2; 7 nucleotides match TRBD1. Germline CDR1 reads SGHRS; CDR2 reads YFSETQ. This CDR3 has 14 amino acids. Trimming took 3 bases from V and 5 from J; bases not matched to a gene: 7.

This chain uses TRBV19 with TRBJ1-6; TRBD1 agrees at 7 bases. The length of the CDR3 is 16 residues. V trimming: 7 bases; J trimming: 4 bases; junction bases outside the gene matches: 10. Germline V gives CDR1 LNHDA, CDR2 SQIVND (reference sequence). This CDR3 is CASTPGSGQYNSPLHF. CDR3 coding DNA: TGTGCCAGTACCCCAGGGTCGGGACAGTATAATTCACCCCTCCACTTT.

V is TRBV9 and J is TRBJ1-2; no firm D call. The CDR3 is made up of 11 amino acids. V lost 0 bases and J 7 bases, leaving 4 bases between the germline ends. Per the germline V gene, CDR1 is SGDLS and CDR2 is YYNGEE. Here the CDR3 DNA reads TGTGCCAGCAGCGTAGCGGGTGGCTACACCTTC. Protein: CASSVAGGYTF.

The chain uses TRBV6-5 and TRBJ2-7; the D gene could be TRBD1 or TRBD2 (5 bases each). This CDR3 has 15 amino acids. Trimming stripped 4 bases from V and 4 bases from J, with 17 bases between. CDR1 and CDR2 (germline): MNHEY, SVGAGI. The CDR3 bases are TGTGCCAGCAGTTTGGGGGTAGCCAGGTATTACGAGCAGTACTTC. This sequence encodes CASSLGVARYYEQYF.

The V and J genes are TRBV9 and TRBJ1-1; D unclear. Trimming removed 0 bases from V and 3 bases from J, with 6 bases in between. Germline CDR1 and CDR2: SGDLS and YYNGEE. The CDR3 runs 13 residues. The CDR3 protein is CASSVDGDTEAFF. The CDR3 DNA reads as TGTGCCAGCAGCGTAGACGGAGACACTGAAGCTTTCTTT.

This chain joins TRBV7-2 and TRBJ2-7; D is undetermined. The CDR3 consists of 14 residues. In germline, CDR1 is SGHTA, CDR2 FQGNSA. V was pared by 1 base and J by 6 bases, with 13 bases between. The CDR3 DNA follows: TGTGCCAGCAGCTTAGTGTGGCAGAACGCCGAGCAGTACTTC. Translating it yields CASSLVWQNAEQYF.

The V gene is TRBV27, the J gene TRBJ1-1, with D perhaps matching TRBD1 (6 bases). The CDR3 has 15 residues. Looked up from germline, CDR1 is MNHEY and CDR2 is SMNVEV (reference sequence). Trimming took off 8 bases at V and 3 bases at J, with 19 bases between the two ends. The CDR3 DNA reads TGTGCCAGCTACCTCGGCGGGGGCGCGTACACTGAAGCTTTCTTT. Protein sequence: CASYLGGGAYTEAFF.

This clone was observed a single time. This chain links TRBV7-3 with TRBJ2-1, with TRBD2 matching 8 bases. The germline V gene has CDR1 SGHTA and CDR2 FQGTGA. Losses at the gene ends were 3 bases for V and 5 bases for J; bases not matched to a gene: 3. The CDR3 covers 14 residues. The DNA of the CDR3 is TGTGCCAGCAGCTTGAGCGGGGGCCACAATGAGCAGTTCTTC. Translation gives CASSLSGGHNEQFF.

The DNA for the CDR3 is TGTGCCAGCAGTTTGACAGCTAATGAAAAACTGTTTTTT. The encoded protein is CASSLTANEKLFF. This chain links TRBV6-5 with TRBJ1-4; the D gene is possibly TRBD1 (5 bases). Trimming took 4 bases from V and 3 from J, leaving 6 bases between them. The CDR3 loop spans 13 amino acids. Germline-derived CDR1 and CDR2 are MNHEY and SVGAGI.

V is TRBV5-1 and J is TRBJ2-5; 8 nucleotides match TRBD1. The J call is in doubt because the DNA end fits TRBJ2-7 better. Germline-derived CDR1 and CDR2 are SGHRS and YFSETQ. This CDR3 has 16 amino acids. CDR3: CASSLNERTGSYEQYF. DNA for the CDR3: TGCGCCAGCAGCTTGAATGAGCGGACAGGGTCCTACGAGCAGTACTTC.

V and J are TRBV9 and TRBJ2-3; 10 nucleotides align to TRBD1. The CDR3 is 16 residues long. Germline assignment: CDR1 SGDLS and CDR2 YYNGEE. V was clipped by 3 bases and J by 3 bases; unmatched bases: 7. CDR3: CASSAGTGVTTDTQYF. Written as DNA, the CDR3 is TGTGCCAGCAGCGCCGGGACAGGGGTTACGACAGATACGCAGTATTTT.

The rearrangement links TRBV19 to TRBJ1-4; 10 nucleotides agree with TRBD1. The junction had 8 bases not matched to a gene; V was cut back by 5 bases and J by 5 bases. Germline loops: CDR1 LNHDA, CDR2 SQIVND (reference sequence). This CDR3 has 16 amino acids. The CDR3 loop reads CASSSWGQGINEKLFF. The DNA for the CDR3 is TGTGCCAGTAGTTCGTGGGGACAGGGGATAAATGAAAAACTGTTTTTT.

V usage is TRBV27 and J usage is TRBJ1-5; 9 bases are shared with TRBD1. The germline V gene has CDR1 MNHEY and CDR2 SMNVEV (reference sequence). Unmatched junction bases numbered 8, after V lost 5 bases and J lost 6 bases. CDR3 length: 15 amino acids. The CDR3: CASSGHRGHGQPQHF. The DNA of the CDR3 is TGTGCCAGCAGTGGACACAGGGGGCATGGTCAGCCCCAGCATTTT.

This clone was recorded a few times. CDR3 region: CASSPQGAKTNEKLFF. The CDR3 bases are TGTGCCAGCAGCCCACAGGGGGCGAAGACTAATGAAAAACTGTTTTTT. V and J are TRBV9 and TRBJ1-4; the match to TRBD1 covers 9 bases. Trimming cost V 4 bases and J 2 bases; bases outside gene matches: 6. This CDR3 region has 16 residues. Germline CDR1 SGDLS, CDR2 YYNGEE.

The chain is built from TRBV7-2 and TRBJ1-6; weak D call: TRBD1 (6 bases). Germline V lookup: CDR1 SGHTA, CDR2 FQGNSA. V was shortened by 7 bases and J by 5 bases, with 15 bases between the two germline ends. The CDR3 totals 15 residues. CDR3 coding DNA: TGTGCCAGCACCCTCAGGGGCAGGAATAATTCACCCCTCCACTTT. Residues: CASTLRGRNNSPLHF.

The rearrangement links TRBV27 to TRBJ2-7; 9 nucleotides align to TRBD1. CDR3 length: 13 residues. The germline V gene encodes CDR1 MNHEY and CDR2 SMNVEV (reference sequence). After removal of 6 bases from V and 7 bases from J, the junction contained 7 bases not matched to a gene. DNA for the CDR3: TGTGCCAGCAGCAACTTACAGGGGGCAGAGCAGTACTTC. Translated, it gives CASSNLQGAEQYF.

The chain links TRBV6-5 to TRBJ2-7, with D perhaps matching TRBD1 (6 bases). The CDR3 length is 15 residues. Germline V lookup: CDR1 MNHEY, CDR2 SVGAGI. The V end lost 5 bases, the J end lost 2 bases, and 16 bases lay between the germline ends. The CDR3 here is CASSLTQGRAYEQYF. The CDR3 DNA reads TGTGCCAGCAGTCTCACACAGGGAAGGGCCTACGAGCAGTACTTC.

This clone was seen just once. The rearrangement uses TRBV5-1 and TRBJ2-7, with 9 nucleotides matching TRBD1. Looked up from germline, CDR1 is SGHRS and CDR2 is YFSETQ. Losses at the gene ends were 2 bases for V and 2 bases for J; bases not matched to a gene: 5. The CDR3 spans 15 residues. DNA of the CDR3: TGCGCCAGCAGCTTAGGACAGGGGCGAACCTACGAGCAGTACTTC. It specifies CASSLGQGRTYEQYF.

The rearrangement uses TRBV28 and TRBJ1-6; D perhaps matches TRBD1 (5 bases). V dropped 8 bases and J dropped 7 bases, with 15 bases sitting between them. The CDR3 totals 14 residues. The germline gives CDR1 MDHEN, CDR2 SYDVKM. The CDR3 sequence: CASGVTAGNSPLHF. In nucleotides, the CDR3 is TGTGCCAGCGGGGTGACAGCCGGAAATTCACCCCTCCACTTT.